The sequence of this T cell receptor beta chain was determined in a study of vaccination effects on CD4 cells after COVID-19. The germline V gene has CDR1 SGHRS and CDR2 YFSETQ. V was trimmed by 2 bases and J by 3 bases, leaving 6 bases between them. This CDR3 region has 13 residues. The method was immunoSEQ multiplex PCR; TCRdb's version includes in-frame clones alone and lacks a portion of them. The table includes about 70,000 clones, around 70% detected once. Notes on this clone: The antigen remains undetermined.

Pools of viral peptides were used by the ViraFEST assay to expand antigen-specific CD4+ T cells ahead of sequencing. Once cultured for under 11 days, the cells underwent separation to obtain CD4+ T cells. The person had PCR-confirmed SARS-CoV-2 infection between March and December 2020. Study results and caveats: Clones of infection and vaccine origin contracted markedly late after vaccination.

The receptor's source is a human donor who had a prior SARS-CoV-2 infection. The V call is TRBV5-1, the J call TRBJ2-1; D unresolved. The sequenced sample was CD4+ T cells from PBMCs cultured with HIV peptides, obtained before COVID-19 vaccination. Subset reported: HIV-1 Nef peptide pool negative control/reference culture. The CDR3 coding sequence is TGCGCCAGCAGCTTTGAAAGCTACAATGAGCAGTTCTTC. Its translation: CASSFESYNEQFF. Using reference TRBV5-1 and TRBJ2-1 for the parts outside the CDR3, the full variable domain is KAGVTQTPRYLIKTRGQQVTLSCSPISGHRSVSWYQQTPGQGLQFLFEYFSETQRNKGNFPGRFSGRQFSNSRSEMNVSTLELGDSALYLCASSFESYNEQFFGPGTRLTVL.